The 27 T cell receptor beta chains below all came from one sample that was sequenced in a study of radiotherapy plus CTLA-4 blockade in lung cancer. TCRdb's copy holds only in-frame clones and misses some; the assay was immunoSEQ multiplex PCR. The repertoire includes about 77,000 clones, approximately 73% of them detected once, and approximately 9.9% sits in the top ten. This specimen consisted of peripheral blood, obtained from a patient treated with radiotherapy plus ipilimumab. The receptors come from a human donor with non-small cell lung cancer whose response to radiotherapy plus ipilimumab could not be evaluated.

The chain combines TRBV7-9 with TRBJ2-7; weak D call: TRBD1 (6 bases). There are 13 residues in the CDR3. Trimming took off 6 bases at V and 3 bases at J, with 12 bases between the two ends. The germline CDR1 and CDR2 sequences are SEHNR and FQNEAQ (reference sequence). The CDR3 sequence: CASSLRGNYEQYF. The CDR3 nucleotides are TGTGCCAGCAGTTTAAGGGGGAACTACGAGCAGTACTTC.

The chain combines TRBV19 with TRBJ2-5; the D gene is possibly TRBD1 (6 bases). Germline V gene sequence: CDR1 LNHDA, CDR2 SQIVND (reference sequence). The CDR3 spans 15 residues. The V gene lost 11 bases and the J gene lost 5 bases, with 24 bases spanning the gap. The CDR3 loop is CASSRDLGHAETQYF. The CDR3 DNA sequence: TGTGCCTCTTCTCGCGACCTGGGACACGCGGAGACCCAGTACTTC.

The rearrangement uses TRBV4-2 and TRBJ2-3; 12 bases agree with TRBD2. V shed 0 bases and J 9 bases; nucleotides not matched to a gene: 7. This CDR3 spans 16 amino acids. CDR1 is LGHNA, CDR2 YNFKEQ, per germline. The CDR3 here is CASSQEGLAGPLTQYF. CDR3 nucleotides: TGTGCCAGCAGCCAAGAGGGACTAGCGGGCCCTCTGACGCAGTATTTT.

The CDR3 DNA follows: TGTGCCAGTAGTCTAAGACTAGCGGGAGGCAATGAGCAGTTCTTC. As protein: CASSLRLAGGNEQFF. V usage is TRBV19 and J usage is TRBJ2-1; 13 bases align to TRBD2. The CDR3 covers 15 residues. Germline CDR1 LNHDA, CDR2 SQIVND (reference sequence). The J segment lost 6 bases and the V segment lost 5 bases, leaving 4 bases of the junction unmatched.

CDR3 nucleotide sequence: TGTGCCAGCTCACCACTAGCCTCCTACGAGCAGTACTTC. This sequence encodes CASSPLASYEQYF. The genes are TRBV18 and TRBJ2-7; D gene uncertain. There are 13 residues in the CDR3. Germline V gives CDR1 KGHSH, CDR2 LQKENI. V was clipped by 1 base and J by 0 bases, with 4 bases between them.

This rearrangement joins TRBV30 to TRBJ2-3; 9 positions agree with TRBD2. Germline V gene lookup returns CDR1 GTSNPN and CDR2 SVGIG (reference sequence). V trimming: 2 bases; J trimming: 5 bases; junction bases outside the gene matches: 5. The CDR3 runs 14 residues. CDR3 bases: TGTGCCTGGAGTACGCGGGAGGGCCGAGATACGCAGTATTTT. Translation: CAWSTREGRDTQYF.

The chain carries TRBV6-5 and TRBJ2-1; possibly TRBD1 for D (6 bases). Germline-derived CDR1 and CDR2 are MNHEY and SVGAGI. The V end was cut by 0 bases, the J end by 10 bases, with 10 bases between. This CDR3 is 13 amino acids long. The CDR3 sequence: CASSYSWGREQFF. The CDR3 DNA reads TGTGCCAGCAGTTACTCCTGGGGGCGGGAGCAGTTCTTC.

V usage is TRBV4-1 and J usage is TRBJ2-1, with TRBD2 matching over 8 bases. V lost 5 bases, J lost 2 bases, and 5 bases stayed unmatched. Germline lookup yields CDR1 MGHRA and CDR2 YSYEKL. This CDR3 has 15 amino acids. The CDR3 protein is CASSSIAGTYNEQFF. CDR3 bases: TGCGCCAGCAGCTCAATAGCGGGGACCTACAATGAGCAGTTCTTC.

This chain uses TRBV6-6 with TRBJ2-7, with 10 bases identical to TRBD1. Trimming cost V 0 bases and J 6 bases; bases outside gene matches: 5. Germline V CDR1 and CDR2: MNHNY, SVGAGI (reference sequence). This CDR3 region has 15 residues. CDR3 DNA sequence: TGTGCCAGCAGTTACTCGGGACAGGGGAACTCCGAGCAGTACTTC. It yields the protein CASSYSGQGNSEQYF.

The chain couples TRBV5-1 to TRBJ2-1; D remains unclear. The CDR3 is 16 residues long. Germline V CDR1 and CDR2: SGHRS, YFSETQ. With 0 bases removed from V and 0 bases from J, the gap between germline ends came to 10 bases. CDR3 bases: TGCGCCAGCAGCTTGGGTGACTCGAACTCCTACAATGAGCAGTTCTTC. Its protein product is CASSLGDSNSYNEQFF.

This chain joins TRBV6-1 and TRBJ1-5; 7 bases are a match to TRBD1. After removal of 4 bases from V and 4 bases from J, the junction contained 4 bases not matched to a gene. The CDR3 covers 14 residues. Per the germline V gene, CDR1 is MNHNS and CDR2 is SASEGT. CDR3 in DNA: TGTGCCAGCAGTGCCGGGACAGCTAATCAGCCCCAGCATTTT. As protein: CASSAGTANQPQHF.

The J gene is TRBJ2-7, the V gene TRBV20-1, with D possibly TRBD1 on 6 matching bases. The length of the CDR3 is 11 residues. Germline V lookup: CDR1 DFQATT, CDR2 SNEGSKA (reference sequence). V shed 6 bases and J shed 5 bases, with 11 bases lying between them. DNA of the CDR3: TGCAGTGCCGAGGACAGAGACGAGCAGTACTTC. Amino acids: CSAEDRDEQYF.

This chain connects TRBV5-1 to TRBJ1-3; D is unclear. This CDR3 is 15 amino acids long. Germline V gene lookup returns CDR1 SGHRS and CDR2 YFSETQ. The V end was cut by 2 bases, the J end by 2 bases, with 11 bases between. The CDR3 bases are TGCGCCAGCAGCTTTGCGGGAGAGGCTGGAAACACCATATATTTT. Protein sequence: CASSFAGEAGNTIYF.

The CDR3: CASSVRQAWETQYF. The CDR3 DNA sequence: TGTGCCAGCAGCGTCCGGCAGGCATGGGAGACCCAGTACTTC. The chain couples TRBV9 to TRBJ2-5; D is uncertain. The germline V gene has CDR1 SGDLS and CDR2 YYNGEE. Trimming cost V 2 bases and J 5 bases, with 13 bases left between them. The CDR3 has 14 amino acids. Looking up the rest from reference TRBV9 and TRBJ2-5 gives the full variable domain: DSGVTQTPKHLITATGQRVTLRCSPRSGDLSVYWYQQSLDQGLQFLIQYYNGEERAKGNILERFSAQQFPDLHSELNLSSLELGDSALYFCASSVRQAWETQYFGPGTRLLVL.

The J gene is TRBJ1-4, the V gene TRBV2; the D is unclear. There are 11 residues in the CDR3. Germline loops: CDR1 SNHLY, CDR2 FYNNEI. The germline V and J ends were trimmed by 7 bases and 8 bases, with 8 bases remaining between them. The CDR3 protein is CASIGDEKLFF. The CDR3 DNA reads TGTGCCAGCATAGGAGACGAAAAACTGTTTTTT.

The chain joins TRBV7-6 to TRBJ1-1, with 9 bases fitting TRBD1. Germline CDR1 and CDR2: SGHVS and FNYEAQ. This CDR3 region has 13 residues. V was pared by 3 bases and J by 11 bases, with 7 bases of the junction left unmatched. In nucleotides, the CDR3 is TGTGCCAGCAGCTTCGGGGGACAGGGTGAGGCTTTCTTT. Encoded protein: CASSFGGQGEAFF.

This chain links TRBV7-2 with TRBJ1-6; 8 nucleotides line up with TRBD1. CDR1 and CDR2 (germline): SGHTA, FQGNSA. The trim removed 2 bases at V and 12 bases at J, leaving 12 bases unmatched. This CDR3 region has 16 residues. The CDR3 DNA is TGTGCCAGCAGCTTAAGGGCCGGGACAGGTCTACAACCCCTCCACTTT. Its protein product is CASSLRAGTGLQPLHF.

CDR3 sequence: CASTGLAGAYLSTDTQYF. The CDR3 DNA reads as TGTGCCAGCACGGGACTAGCGGGGGCCTACTTAAGCACAGATACGCAGTATTTT. The gene calls are TRBV11-2 and TRBJ2-3; 14 bases match TRBD2. This CDR3 has 18 residues. Germline trimming cut 7 bases from V and 0 bases from J; bases unmatched to any gene: 9. Germline lookup yields CDR1 SGHAT and CDR2 FQNNGV.

This chain joins TRBV19 and TRBJ2-3; 14 bases fit TRBD2. Germline CDR1 and CDR2: LNHDA and SQIVND (reference sequence). Unmatched junction bases numbered 4, after V lost 5 bases and J lost 6 bases. The CDR3 consists of 15 residues. CDR3 bases: TGTGCCAGTAGTGTACGACTAGCGGGGGGGGATACGCAGTATTTT. It codes for CASSVRLAGGDTQYF.

V and J are TRBV14 and TRBJ2-2; the D gene is possibly TRBD1 (6 bases). V was cut by 3 bases and J by 2 bases, with 16 bases left in between. The CDR3 has 17 residues. Germline CDR1 is SGHDN and CDR2 is FVKESK. CDR3 region: CASSQIDRQANTGELFF. The CDR3 DNA reads as TGTGCCAGCAGCCAGATCGACCGACAGGCCAACACCGGGGAGCTGTTTTTT.

In its sample, this clone was seen once. The J gene is TRBJ2-3, the V gene TRBV11-2; D perhaps matches TRBD2 (5 bases). This CDR3 has 17 amino acids. In germline, CDR1 is SGHAT, CDR2 FQNNGV. V shed 2 bases and J shed 2 bases, with 17 bases lying between them. CDR3 DNA sequence: TGTGCCAGCAGCTTACCTCTCCCAGCGGAGCACACAGATACGCAGTATTTT. This codes for CASSLPLPAEHTDTQYF.

This clone was found a few times. The chain recombines TRBV7-9 with TRBJ1-4; a weak D match, TRBD1 (6 bases). CDR1 is SEHNR and CDR2 is FQNEAQ in the germline V gene (reference sequence). The CDR3 spans 17 residues. Trimming removed 1 base from V and 4 bases from J, with 16 bases in between. The chain's CDR3 is CASSLGGGGADNEKLFF. The CDR3, as DNA: TGTGCCAGCAGCTTAGGGGGTGGGGGGGCCGATAATGAAAAACTGTTTTTT.

The chain joins TRBV27 to TRBJ2-3; tentatively, D is TRBD2 (5 bases). V dropped 5 bases and J dropped 8 bases, with 8 bases sitting between them. This CDR3 spans 11 amino acids. Germline CDR1 reads MNHEY; CDR2 reads SMNVEV (reference sequence). The chain's CDR3 is CASSAAGTQYF. The CDR3, as DNA: TGTGCCAGCAGTGCCGCGGGTACGCAGTATTTT.

The chain carries TRBV5-1 and TRBJ2-3, with D unclear. The V and J ends lost 0 bases and 12 bases respectively, with 11 bases between them. The germline CDR1 and CDR2 sequences are SGHRS and YFSETQ. The CDR3 spans 12 residues. This CDR3 reads CASSLARRYQYF. CDR3 DNA: TGCGCCAGCAGCTTGGCTCGCCGCTATCAGTATTTT.

The chain couples TRBV6-5 to TRBJ1-5; 7 bases align to TRBD1. This CDR3 contains 14 residues. With 2 bases clipped from V and 5 bases from J, the junction kept 3 bases outside the gene matches. From germline, CDR1 is MNHEY and CDR2 SVGAGI. The CDR3 is CASSYRGTDQPQHF. The CDR3 DNA is TGTGCCAGCAGTTACCGGGGGACAGATCAGCCCCAGCATTTT.

V usage is TRBV19 and J usage is TRBJ1-4, with TRBD1 matching 12 bases. Germline V lookup: CDR1 LNHDA, CDR2 SQIVND (reference sequence). The CDR3 has 19 amino acids. The J segment lost 8 bases and the V segment lost 5 bases, leaving 18 bases of the junction unmatched. In nucleotides, the CDR3 is TGTGCCAGTAGTCCGCCTGTCGGGACAGGGGGCCCGCTAGGAGAAAAACTGTTTTTT. Protein: CASSPPVGTGGPLGEKLFF. Using reference TRBV19 and TRBJ1-4 for the parts outside the CDR3, the full variable domain is DGGITQSPKYLFRKEGQNVTLSCEQNLNHDAMYWYRQDPGQGLRLIYYSQIVNDFQKGDIAEGYSVSREKKESFPLTVTSAQKNPTAFYLCASSPPVGTGGPLGEKLFFGSGTQLSVL.

V and J are TRBV19 and TRBJ2-2, with 10 positions matching TRBD1. Trimming took 4 bases from V and 4 from J; bases not matched to a gene: 6. From germline, CDR1 is LNHDA and CDR2 SQIVND (reference sequence). The CDR3 totals 16 residues. The CDR3, as DNA: TGTGCCAGTAGTACCGGGACAGGGGAGGGCACCGGGGAGCTGTTTTTT. Protein sequence: CASSTGTGEGTGELFF.